This T cell receptor (beta chain) is from a study of blood T cell repertoires in COVID-19. Trimming left V 8 bases short and J 6 bases short, with 11 bases between. The V gene's germline CDR1 is WNHNN and CDR2 SYGVQD (reference sequence). The CDR3 contains 12 residues. Original processing notes: Estimates of nucleated cell counts were drawn from the amplification of reference gene primers. Using immunoSEQ multiplex PCR, the repertoire was profiled, and TCRdb retains in-frame clones only, with some absent. V and J calls and clone size come straight from that table; D and trimming were deduced from the DNA. Among over 110,000 clones, nearly 85% were seen once, and the ten largest hold 3.9%.

This chain joins TRBV10-1 and TRBJ1-5; D remains unclear. The receptor's source is a man in his fifties or sixties in a cohort exposed to, infected with or recovered from COVID-19 (not recorded which). The sequenced material came from PBMCs or T cells enriched from blood (not recorded which). For the CDR3, the DNA is TGCGCCAGCCCCCAGGCCCTTCAGCCCCAGCATTTT. Protein: CASPQALQPQHF.